This record concerns one T cell receptor beta chain sequence. This entry is derived from a study of blood T cell repertoires in COVID-19. Study-level information: Acute and convalescent COVID-19 samples came from the United States, Italy and Spain. PBMCs, B-cell-depleted T cells, or T cells were the source of the cDNA or gDNA that made up the material.

The repertoire was sequenced with immunoSEQ multiplex PCR; TCRdb's copy has only in-frame clones and lacks some. The table includes about 53,000 clones, approximately 81% detected once. Trimming shortened V by 0 bases and J by 8 bases, and 17 bases separated the two germline ends. CDR3 length: 16 amino acids. Germline V gene sequence: CDR1 SEHNR, CDR2 FQNEAQ (reference sequence). The V gene is TRBV7-9, the J gene TRBJ2-1, with D maybe TRBD2 (5 bases). The clonotype was recovered from a woman older than 75 with COVID-19, enrolled during active disease. The sequenced material came from peripheral blood. DNA of the CDR3: TGTGCCAGCAGCTTAGCAGGGAGTGGTCGGTCGGATGAGCAGTTCTTC. It encodes CASSLAGSGRSDEQFF.